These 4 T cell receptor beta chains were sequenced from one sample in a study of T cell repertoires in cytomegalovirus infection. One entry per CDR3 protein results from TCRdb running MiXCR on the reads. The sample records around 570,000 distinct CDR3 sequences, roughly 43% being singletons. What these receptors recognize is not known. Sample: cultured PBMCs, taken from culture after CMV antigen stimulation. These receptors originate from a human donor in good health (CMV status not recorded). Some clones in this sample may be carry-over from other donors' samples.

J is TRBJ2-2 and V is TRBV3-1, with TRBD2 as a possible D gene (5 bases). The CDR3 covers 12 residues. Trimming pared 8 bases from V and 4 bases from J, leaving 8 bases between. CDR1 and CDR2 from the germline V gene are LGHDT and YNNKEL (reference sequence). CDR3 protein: CASQEGTGELFF. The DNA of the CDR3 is TGTGCCAGCCAAGAGGGCACCGGGGAGCTGTTTTTT.

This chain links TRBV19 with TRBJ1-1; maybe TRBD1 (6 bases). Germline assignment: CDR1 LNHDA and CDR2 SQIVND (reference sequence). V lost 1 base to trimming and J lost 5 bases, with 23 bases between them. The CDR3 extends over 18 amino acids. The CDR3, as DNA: TGTGCCAGTAGTATAGGCGGGGGGCGCATCAAACGACAGACTGAAGCTTTCTTT. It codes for CASSIGGGRIKRQTEAFF. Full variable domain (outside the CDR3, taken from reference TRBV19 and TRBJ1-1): DGGITQSPKYLFRKEGQNVTLSCEQNLNHDAMYWYRQDPGQGLRLIYYSQIVNDFQKGDIAEGYSVSREKKESFPLTVTSAQKNPTAFYLCASSIGGGRIKRQTEAFFGQGTRLTVV.

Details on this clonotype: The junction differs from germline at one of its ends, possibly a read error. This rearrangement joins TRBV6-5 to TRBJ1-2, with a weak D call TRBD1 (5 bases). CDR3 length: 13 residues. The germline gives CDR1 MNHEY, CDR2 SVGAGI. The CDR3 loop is CASTRGDNHGYTF. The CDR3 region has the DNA TGTGCCAGCACACGGGGGGATAACCATGGCTACACCTTC.

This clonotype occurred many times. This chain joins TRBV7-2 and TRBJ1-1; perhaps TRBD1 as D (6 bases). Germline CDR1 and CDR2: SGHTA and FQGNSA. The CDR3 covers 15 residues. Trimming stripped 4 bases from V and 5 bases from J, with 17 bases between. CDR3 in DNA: TGTGCCAGCAGCTCACCCCCGGGGGGCCCGACTGAAGCTTTCTTT. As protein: CASSSPPGGPTEAFF.